This TCR beta chain was captured in a study of T-cell memory formation after mild COVID-19. Trimming cost V 4 bases and J 4 bases, with 10 bases left between them. The germline V gene has CDR1 SGHTA and CDR2 FQGTGA. The CDR3 sequence is 14 residues long. Researchers used 5'RACE with constant-segment primers to make TCR alpha and TCR beta cDNA libraries that carry sample barcodes and UMIs. TCRdb itself ran the 5' RACE reads through MiXCR, one entry per CDR3 protein. The profile covers fewer than 650,000 distinct CDR3 sequences, with roughly 17% appearing a single time and about 8.6% taken by the ten largest. There are a few counts of this clonotype. Antigen: not known. Study-wide points: Researchers found some responding clones in pre-infection memory, a sign that cross-reactive memory joined.

V is TRBV7-3 and J is TRBJ2-2, with D possibly called TRBD1 or TRBD2 (5 bases each). Sample: PBMCs or a T cell subset sorted from them (not recorded which). The TCR was taken from an adult woman who had mild COVID-19 (a few samples of this study predate the infection). Cell type and time point are not known. CDR3 bases: TGTGCCAGCAGCTATGGGGGAACCACCGGGGAGCTGTTTTTT. Translation: CASSYGGTTGELFF.